Listed here is a single TCR beta chain. This sample was included in a study of blood T cell repertoires in COVID-19. Across the study: The analysed material was cDNA or gDNA that came from T cells, B-cell-depleted T cells, or PBMCs.

Germline CDR1 reads SGDLS; CDR2 reads YYNGEE. The CDR3 is 16 amino acids. V was pared by 2 bases and J by 7 bases, with 4 bases of the junction left unmatched. Profiling relied on immunoSEQ multiplex PCR, and the TCRdb table lists in-frame clones only, not all of them. The table shows 37,000 or so clones, with approximately 91% occurring only once. The sequenced sample was peripheral blood. The receptor's source is a human donor in a cohort sampled during active COVID-19. The rearrangement uses TRBV9 and TRBJ2-1; 15 bases agree with TRBD2. As DNA, the CDR3 is TGTGCCAGCAGCGTGGACGGGACTAGCGGGAGGAATGAGCAGTTCTTC. Its protein product is CASSVDGTSGRNEQFF.